This T cell receptor (beta chain) was retrieved from a study of identical twins. Findings and limits, study-wide: Findings depended on cross-sectional statistics rather than tracking the same donors.

The length of the CDR3 is 13 residues. CDR1 is SGHAT, CDR2 FQNNGV, per germline. V was pared by 0 bases and J by 6 bases, with 6 bases between. This clonotype was found many times. Its target is unknown. Via MiXCR, TCRdb re-called the 5' RACE reads, giving one row per CDR3 protein. This table has approximately 700,000 distinct CDR3 sequences, 15% to 20% appearing once. These records were also assigned to another study, of T cells expressing NK-cell markers. That report adds: Expanded clones of NKG2C+ T cells had an unclear HCMV specificity.

The specimen was PBMCs. This chain connects TRBV11-2 to TRBJ2-1; no reliable D call. This clonotype was obtained from a woman younger than 35 in good health. The CDR3 spells CASSLDRSNEQFF. In DNA form, the CDR3 reads TGTGCCAGCAGCTTAGATAGGAGCAATGAGCAGTTCTTC.